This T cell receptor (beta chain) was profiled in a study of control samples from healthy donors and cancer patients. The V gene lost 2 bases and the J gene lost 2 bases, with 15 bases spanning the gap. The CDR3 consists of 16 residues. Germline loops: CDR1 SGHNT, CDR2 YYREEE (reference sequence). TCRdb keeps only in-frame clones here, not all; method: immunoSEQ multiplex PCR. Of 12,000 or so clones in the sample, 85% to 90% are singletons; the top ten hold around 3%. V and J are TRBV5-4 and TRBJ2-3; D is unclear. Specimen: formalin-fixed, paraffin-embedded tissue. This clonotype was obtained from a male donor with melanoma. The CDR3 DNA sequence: TGTGCCAGCAGCTTAGGTCTGGTATCACACACAGATACGCAGTATTTT. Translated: CASSLGLVSHTDTQYF.